Below, 14 T cell receptor beta chains from the same sample are listed, as sequenced in a study of OX40 agonist ivuxolimab in advanced cancers. Using immunoSEQ multiplex PCR, the repertoire was profiled, and TCRdb retains in-frame clones only, with some absent. The top ten clones hold about 8.2% of a sample with roughly 36,000 clones, approximately 89% of them seen once. The material sequenced was CD4+ or CD8+ T cells sorted from blood, taken in a trial of the OX40 agonist ivuxolimab. The origin of the receptors is an adult with an advanced solid tumor such as melanoma, head and neck, liver or kidney cancer.

The CDR3: CASSAGQGHTEAFF. The CDR3 DNA reads as TGTGCCAGCAGCGCAGGACAGGGGCACACTGAAGCTTTCTTT. The chain links TRBV9 to TRBJ1-1, with 9 bases aligning to TRBD1. The trim removed 3 bases at V and 3 bases at J, leaving 3 bases unmatched. Germline V gives CDR1 SGDLS, CDR2 YYNGEE. The CDR3 runs 14 residues.

The sample holds one count of this clone. The chain employs TRBV6-5 and TRBJ2-7, with TRBD2 matching over 7 bases. Trimming cost V 3 bases and J 0 bases; bases outside gene matches: 2. Germline V lookup: CDR1 MNHEY, CDR2 SVGAGI. The CDR3 has 14 amino acids. Here the CDR3 DNA reads TGTGCCAGCAGTTATGAGCGGGGCTCCTACGAGCAGTACTTC. This codes for CASSYERGSYEQYF.

Concerning this clone: A junction boundary mismatches the germline segment, possibly from a read error. This CDR3 is CASSLGLLAGGGYERYF. CDR3 DNA sequence: TGTGCCAGCAGCTTAGGACTACTAGCGGGAGGAGGCTACGAGCGGTACTTC. The chain carries TRBV7-9 and TRBJ2-7, with 12 bases matching TRBD2. The germline V gene has CDR1 SEHNR and CDR2 FQNEAQ (reference sequence). This CDR3 contains 17 residues.

The chain combines TRBV28 with TRBJ2-5; D gene uncertain. The CDR3 consists of 12 residues. The V end was cut by 4 bases, the J end by 7 bases, with 10 bases between. CDR1 MDHEN and CDR2 SYDVKM come from the germline V gene. The CDR3 here is CASSSLVVTQYF. The CDR3 DNA sequence: TGTGCCAGCAGTTCTCTAGTGGTGACCCAGTACTTC.

The V call is TRBV18, the J call TRBJ2-5; D ambiguous. Germline assignment: CDR1 KGHSH and CDR2 LQKENI. With 2 bases removed from V and 2 bases from J, the gap between germline ends came to 9 bases. The CDR3 has 14 amino acids. The CDR3 spells CASSPGFNQETQYF. The CDR3 DNA sequence: TGTGCCAGCTCACCAGGTTTTAATCAAGAGACCCAGTACTTC.

The chain is built from TRBV19 and TRBJ2-3, with D perhaps matching TRBD1 or TRBD2 (5 bases each). CDR3 length: 13 residues. V was pared by 11 bases and J by 4 bases, with 16 bases between. Germline values: CDR1 LNHDA, CDR2 SQIVND (reference sequence). The CDR3 spells CASGLGVADTQYF. CDR3 coding DNA: TGTGCCTCAGGGTTGGGGGTGGCAGATACGCAGTATTTT.

CDR3 protein: CSVEVTGRAFF. The CDR3 region has the DNA TGCAGCGTTGAAGTGACAGGGCGAGCTTTCTTT. The V gene is TRBV29-1, the J gene TRBJ1-1; 7 positions agree with TRBD1. Germline V gives CDR1 SQVTM, CDR2 ANQGSEA. The CDR3 extends over 11 amino acids. V was clipped by 1 base and J by 10 bases; unmatched bases: 3.

V gene TRBV5-1 combines with J gene TRBJ1-2, with 8 bases aligning to TRBD1. CDR3 length: 13 residues. With V trimmed by 8 bases and J by 7 bases, 10 bases remained unmatched. Per the germline V gene, CDR1 is SGHRS and CDR2 is YFSETQ. The CDR3 reads CASRQGSEFGYTF. The CDR3 bases are TGCGCCAGTAGACAGGGGAGTGAGTTTGGCTACACCTTC.

The V and J genes are TRBV13 and TRBJ2-7; the match to TRBD1 covers 8 bases. The germline CDR1 and CDR2 sequences are PRHDT and FYEKMQ (reference sequence). This CDR3 is built from 15 residues. V was clipped by 4 bases and J by 3 bases; unmatched bases: 8. For the CDR3, the DNA is TGTGCCAGCAGCTCCCAGGGGGCGTTTATCTACGAGCAGTACTTC. Translated: CASSSQGAFIYEQYF.

The chain recombines TRBV28 with TRBJ2-1, with TRBD2 matching over 12 bases. Germline CDR1 and CDR2: MDHEN and SYDVKM. The junction had 8 bases not matched to a gene; V was cut back by 8 bases and J by 0 bases. This CDR3 is built from 17 residues. The CDR3 sequence: CASRTSGAPSSYNEQFF. The DNA of the CDR3 is TGTGCCAGCCGGACTAGCGGGGCCCCGAGCTCCTACAATGAGCAGTTCTTC.

This sequence joins TRBV11-2 and TRBJ1-5, with 9 positions matching TRBD1. The trim removed 1 base at V and 2 bases at J, leaving 12 bases unmatched. CDR1 is SGHAT and CDR2 is FQNNGV in the germline V gene. The CDR3 consists of 19 residues. This chain's CDR3 is CASSLGATGGLQGNQPQHF. The DNA of the CDR3 is TGTGCCAGCAGCTTAGGGGCGACAGGGGGTCTTCAAGGCAATCAGCCCCAGCATTTT. Variable domain in full (rest from reference TRBV11-2 and TRBJ1-5): EAGVAQSPRYKIIEKRQSVAFWCNPISGHATLYWYQQILGQGPKLLIQFQNNGVVDDSQLPKDRFSAERLKGVDSTLKIQPAKLEDSAVYLCASSLGATGGLQGNQPQHFGDGTRLSIL.

The chain has TRBV7-2 and TRBJ1-1, with a tentative D call TRBD1 (5 bases). Trimming removed 3 bases at V and 6 bases at J, with 11 bases between. Germline CDR1 is SGHTA and CDR2 is FQGNSA. The length of the CDR3 is 13 residues. The CDR3 DNA follows: TGTGCCAGCAGCTTTGGAGGGGCGGCTGAAGCTTTCTTT. Protein: CASSFGGAAEAFF. The variable domain in full, completed from reference TRBV7-2 and TRBJ1-1, reads GAGVSQSPSNKVTEKGKDVELRCDPISGHTALYWYRQSLGQGLEFLIYFQGNSAPDKSGLPSDRFSAERTGGSVSTLTIQRTQQEDSAVYLCASSFGGAAEAFFGQGTRLTVV.

CDR3 region: CAISVAGTGETNVLTF. The DNA of the CDR3 is TGTGCCATCAGTGTTGCTGGGACAGGGGAGACCAACGTCCTGACTTTC. The rearrangement uses TRBV10-3 and TRBJ2-6; 10 bases are shared with TRBD1. V was clipped by 4 bases and J by 8 bases; unmatched bases: 8. Germline V lookup: CDR1 ENHRY, CDR2 SYGVKD. The length of the CDR3 is 16 residues.

The chain carries TRBV6-5 and TRBJ1-1; D perhaps matches TRBD1 (5 bases). The CDR3 is made up of 14 amino acids. The V and J ends lost 10 bases and 6 bases respectively, with 21 bases between them. Per the germline V gene, CDR1 is MNHEY and CDR2 is SVGAGI. CDR3 in DNA: TGTGCCATCGGGAAAAGGGGCGGGAGGTCTGAAGCTTTCTTT. This translates into CAIGKRGGRSEAFF.